The text below deals with one T cell receptor beta chain. Its antigen remains unidentified. The V end was cut by 2 bases, the J end by 1 base, with 5 bases between. Germline values: CDR1 SGHNT, CDR2 YENEEA. The CDR3 covers 13 residues. The entry originates in a study of shared clonotypes between healthy human individuals. Assay execution took place at the deep level. Genomic DNA from each subset was divided evenly over several immunoSEQ plates. Sequencing was performed with immunoSEQ multiplex PCR; in TCRdb, only in-frame clones are kept and a portion is missing. The profile shows some 1.5 million clones, more than 95% of them singletons. Study results and limitations: Non-shared clonotypes were found to have lower generation probabilities than the clonotypes that were shared by all four of the sorted-subset donors.

This chain uses TRBV11-3 with TRBJ1-1; D is unresolved. The sample consisted of naive CD4+ T cells sorted from blood. The subset is: CD45RA+ positively selected. The sequence came from a man aged 25 to 40 in good health. CDR3 nucleotides: TGTGCCAGCAGCTTAAGTGAGAACACTGAAGCTTTCTTT. This gives the protein CASSLSENTEAFF.